Listed below are T cell receptor beta chains from one sample, sequenced in a study of blood T cells in healthy people across ages. TCRdb independently ran MiXCR on the 5' RACE reads; one entry per CDR3 protein. The sample includes 350,000 to 450,000 distinct CDR3 sequences, approximately 51% seen only once; the top ten take under 65%. Sequencing was performed on blood. Receptors originate from a man in his sixties in good health. Each CDR3 is given with its conserved first and last residue. D genes are given only for firm matches. Rows may omit the clone size; those that give it use once, few, many or a size class.

cdr3_length j_call d_call v_call clone_size cdr3_aa cdr3_nt
17 TRBJ2-1 TRBD2 TRBV20-1 few CSAWGLAEIISYNEQFF TGCAGTGCTTGGGGACTAGCGGAAATCATCTCCTACAATGAGCAGTTCTTC
15 TRBJ1-5 NA TRBV6-4 NA CASSLDGEEGQPQHF TGTGCCAGCAGTCTGGACGGGGAGGAGGGTCAGCCCCAGCATTTT
14 TRBJ1-5 NA TRBV3-1 NA CASSHRTSGQPQHF TGTGCCAGCAGCCACCGCACGTCGGGGCAGCCCCAGCATTTT
12 TRBJ2-7 NA TRBV20-1 few CSARGPAYEQYF TGCAGTGCTAGAGGCCCAGCCTACGAGCAGTACTTC
21 TRBJ1-1 TRBD1 TRBV20-1 NA CSARDNRDRGRRGRPKTEAFF TGCAGTGCTAGAGACAACCGGGACAGGGGGCGCAGGGGTCGTCCAAAGACTGAAGCTTTCTTT
15 TRBJ2-7 TRBD1 TRBV20-1 NA CSARDGGQGTYEQYF TGCAGTGCTAGAGATGGGGGACAGGGAACCTACGAGCAGTACTTC
16 TRBJ2-4 NA TRBV3-1 few CASSQRGLEAKNIQYF TGTGCCAGCAGCCAACGAGGGTTGGAAGCCAAAAACATTCAGTACTTC
16 TRBJ2-3 NA TRBV10-3 NA CAISESTAVPGHAQYF TGTGCCATCAGTGAGTCGACGGCAGTTCCCGGCCATGCGCAGTATTTT
18 TRBJ2-4 NA TRBV7-2 NA CASSLDHTRRLAKNIQYF TGTGCCAGCAGCTTAGACCATACACGCCGACTAGCCAAAAACATTCAGTACTTC
14 TRBJ2-1 NA TRBV14 many CASSQDGIRNEQFF TGTGCCAGCAGCCAAGACGGCATCCGCAATGAGCAGTTCTTC
12 TRBJ2-1 NA TRBV2 NA CASSEAKRKQFF TGTGCCAGCAGTGAAGCTAAGCGGAAGCAGTTCTTC
18 TRBJ2-1 NA TRBV12-5 NA CASGLPPVREAPYNEQFF TGTGCTAGTGGTTTGCCACCAGTGAGGGAAGCTCCCTACAATGAGCAGTTCTTC
14 TRBJ2-5 NA TRBV9 NA CASSPQTRQETQYF TGTGCCAGCAGCCCCCAGACTAGACAAGAGACCCAGTACTTC
12 TRBJ2-7 TRBD1 TRBV15 once CATGTGGNEQYF TGTGCCACCGGGACAGGGGGCAACGAGCAGTACTTC
13 TRBJ1-2 NA TRBV28 NA CASSSGRLYGYTF TGTGCCAGCAGTTCGGGACGGCTCTATGGCTACACCTTC
15 TRBJ2-7 NA TRBV6-2/TRBV6-3 NA CASSYGGDGPYEQYF TGTGCCAGCAGTTACGGCGGGGACGGACCCTACGAGCAGTACTTC
16 TRBJ2-7 TRBD1 TRBV6-6 NA CASSSLGQGAENEQYF TGTGCCAGCAGTTCACTCGGACAGGGGGCGGAAAACGAGCAGTACTTC
13 TRBJ2-1 NA TRBV20-1 NA CSAIKMGNNEQFF TGCAGTGCTATTAAAATGGGGAACAATGAGCAGTTCTTC
14 TRBJ2-4 NA TRBV20-1 NA CSARERVFKNIQYF TGCAGTGCTAGAGAGAGGGTTTTCAAAAACATTCAGTACTTC
14 TRBJ2-5 NA TRBV5-1 NA CASSLVGQTREQYF TGCGCCAGCAGCTTGGTAGGACAGACACGAGAGCAGTACTTC
15 TRBJ2-4 NA TRBV7-3 NA CASSQIPGPQNIQYF TGTGCCAGCAGCCAGATACCGGGACCTCAAAACATTCAGTACTTC
14 TRBJ1-2 NA TRBV27 NA CASSSGQNPYGYTF TGTGCCAGCAGTTCCGGACAGAATCCATATGGCTACACCTTC
17 TRBJ2-1 TRBD2 TRBV7-2 NA CASSPRLAGALSNEQFF TGTGCCAGCAGTCCGCGACTAGCGGGAGCCCTATCCAATGAGCAGTTCTTC
14 TRBJ2-5 NA TRBV5-1 NA CAGSNPKSQETQYF TGCGCCGGCAGCAATCCCAAGAGTCAAGAGACCCAGTACTTC
16 TRBJ2-1 NA TRBV7-2 NA CASRATSSNAYNEQFF TGTGCCAGCAGAGCGACTAGTTCGAATGCCTACAATGAGCAGTTCTTC
15 TRBJ1-1 NA TRBV12-3/TRBV12-4 few CASSPQFGMNTEAFF TGTGCCAGCAGTCCGCAGTTCGGAATGAACACTGAAGCTTTCTTT
15 TRBJ1-1 NA TRBV20-1 few CSARPTDRWNTEAFF TGCAGTGCTAGACCCACTGACAGGTGGAACACTGAAGCTTTCTTT
19 TRBJ2-6 TRBD2 TRBV2 NA CATGTSGSFSSSGANVLTF TGTGCGACAGGGACTAGCGGGAGTTTCTCAAGCTCTGGGGCCAACGTCCTGACTTTC
14 TRBJ2-7 NA TRBV4-2 NA CASSQERGYYEQYF TGTGCCAGCAGCCAAGAACGGGGGTACTACGAGCAGTACTTC
13 TRBJ1-1 NA TRBV18 NA CASSAILGDEAFF TGTGCCAGCTCCGCTATCCTTGGGGATGAAGCTTTCTTT
14 TRBJ2-1 TRBD2 TRBV29-1 many CSVQRDLSYNEQFF TGCAGCGTTCAGCGGGACCTCTCCTACAATGAGCAGTTCTTC
14 TRBJ2-7 NA TRBV4-2 few CASSQVQELYEQYF TGTGCCAGCAGCCAAGTCCAGGAGCTCTACGAGCAGTACTTC
15 TRBJ2-1 NA TRBV5-1 NA CASSPEGGGYNEQFF TGCGCCAGCAGCCCCGAAGGGGGTGGCTACAATGAGCAGTTCTTC
15 TRBJ2-5 TRBD1 TRBV6-2/TRBV6-3 NA CASTLRHRGRETQYF TGTGCCAGCACTTTACGCCACAGGGGGCGGGAGACCCAGTACTTC
15 TRBJ1-1 NA TRBV20-1 NA CSAAKSGTATTEAFF TGCAGTGCGGCTAAGTCCGGGACGGCGACCACTGAAGCTTTCTTT
15 TRBJ2-1 TRBD2 TRBV12-3/TRBV12-4 many CASSSRLAGGGGQFF TGTGCCAGCAGTTCACGACTAGCGGGAGGCGGGGGGCAGTTCTTC
13 TRBJ1-1 NA TRBV2 NA CASKLGRTDEAFF TGTGCCAGCAAGCTTGGGAGAACGGACGAAGCTTTCTTT
14 TRBJ2-1 NA TRBV6-1 few CASSELGLGNEQFF TGTGCCAGCAGTGAATTGGGACTTGGCAATGAGCAGTTCTTC
12 TRBJ2-3 NA TRBV5-5 few CAVSRDLDTQYF TGTGCCGTGTCCAGGGACTTAGATACGCAGTATTTT
11 TRBJ2-5 NA TRBV7-2 NA CASTAKETQYF TGTGCCAGCACCGCAAAAGAGACCCAGTACTTC
15 TRBJ2-3 NA TRBV12-3/TRBV12-4 NA CASSGTGLLADTQYF TGTGCCAGCTCCGGAACGGGACTGTTGGCAGATACGCAGTATTTT
14 TRBJ2-5 NA TRBV6-2/TRBV6-3 many CASMDVRRQETQYF TGTGCCAGCATGGATGTCAGGAGGCAAGAGACCCAGTACTTC
14 TRBJ2-7 NA TRBV10-3 NA CAIGADSPSYEQYF TGTGCCATCGGGGCGGACTCCCCGTCCTACGAGCAGTACTTC
15 TRBJ2-1 TRBD2 TRBV6-2/TRBV6-3 NA CASSPGTSLFWEQFF TGTGCCAGCAGCCCCGGGACTAGCCTCTTTTGGGAGCAGTTCTTC
13 TRBJ2-4 NA TRBV7-2 few CASSPPSSNIQYF TGTGCCAGCAGCCCCCCTAGCTCGAACATTCAGTACTTC
13 TRBJ1-3 TRBD1 TRBV7-2 NA CASRQGAEDTIYF TGTGCCAGCAGGCAGGGGGCGGAGGACACCATATATTTT
12 TRBJ2-1 NA TRBV7-8 NA CASSPVMDEQFF TGTGCCAGCAGCCCCGTTATGGATGAGCAGTTCTTC
15 TRBJ1-6 NA TRBV4-1 NA CASSPEPLGNSPLHF TGCGCCAGCAGCCCCGAACCCCTCGGGAATTCACCCCTCCACTTT
12 TRBJ2-7 TRBD2 TRBV7-9 few CASGQRVYEQYF TGTGCTAGCGGGCAGCGGGTTTACGAGCAGTACTTC
13 TRBJ1-2 NA TRBV12-3/TRBV12-4 NA CASSFRGIMANTF TGTGCCAGCAGTTTTCGGGGGATTATGGCTAACACCTTC
16 TRBJ2-3 TRBD2 TRBV20-1 few CSASGGTSAPGDTQYF TGCAGTGCTAGCGGGGGGACTAGCGCCCCCGGGGATACGCAGTATTTT
15 TRBJ2-7 NA TRBV27 few CASSFIPLRLFEQYF TGTGCCAGCAGTTTTATTCCGTTACGGCTTTTCGAGCAGTACTTC
13 TRBJ2-7 TRBD1 TRBV6-2/TRBV6-3 NA CASTGTGDYEQYF TGTGCCAGCACTGGGACAGGGGACTACGAGCAGTACTTC
16 TRBJ1-4 TRBD1 TRBV7-9 once CAGSLGHRGPDEKLFF TGTGCCGGCAGCTTAGGGCACAGGGGACCTGATGAAAAACTGTTTTTT
16 TRBJ2-1 TRBD2 TRBV20-1 few CSARRQLAGGPYEQFF TGCAGTGCTAGACGGCAACTAGCGGGAGGGCCCTATGAGCAGTTCTTC
14 TRBJ2-7 TRBD2 TRBV28 few CASSTSGRPYEQYF TGTGCCAGCAGCACGAGCGGGAGACCGTACGAGCAGTACTTC
13 TRBJ2-5 TRBD2 TRBV7-2 NA CASSLSGIETQYF TGTGCCAGCAGCCTGAGCGGGATAGAGACCCAGTACTTC
14 TRBJ2-5 NA TRBV5-1 NA CASSLVPGEETQYF TGCGCCAGCAGCTTGGTGCCGGGGGAAGAGACCCAGTACTTC
15 TRBJ2-1 TRBD2 TRBV7-2 NA CASSPQRGVGNEQFF TGTGCCAGCAGCCCCCAGCGGGGGGTGGGCAATGAGCAGTTCTTC
15 TRBJ2-1 TRBD1 TRBV20-1 NA CSARAGQGASNEQFF TGCAGTGCCAGGGCAGGACAGGGGGCTTCAAATGAGCAGTTCTTC